This T cell receptor (beta chain) was retrieved from a study of blood T cell repertoires in COVID-19. The CDR3 has 15 residues. Losses at the gene ends were 2 bases for V and 2 bases for J; bases not matched to a gene: 5. Germline V gene lookup returns CDR1 SGHNT and CDR2 YYREEE (reference sequence). The assay was immunoSEQ multiplex PCR, and TCRdb's table has in-frame clones only and misses some. The table records about 18,000 clones, around 88% of them present only once. The chain combines TRBV5-4 with TRBJ2-3; 7 bases map to TRBD1. The TCR comes from a woman younger than 45 who had recovered from COVID-19. Input material: PBMCs or T cells enriched from blood (not recorded which). The CDR3, as DNA: TGTGCCAGCAGCTTCAAGGGGGCCCCCACAGATACGCAGTATTTT. Protein sequence: CASSFKGAPTDTQYF.